The 30 T cell receptor beta chains below were found in one sample sequenced in a study of T cells after yellow fever vaccination. TCRdb analysed the 5' RACE reads with MiXCR anew, one entry per CDR3 protein. The sample consists of roughly 120,000 distinct CDR3 sequences, around 7.4% of them appearing once. Sequenced here: CD4+ T cells sorted from PBMCs, sampled more than 8 days after the first yellow fever vaccination. The receptors were gathered from a man between 18 and 35 years old who received the YFV17D yellow fever vaccine.

This clonotype was recorded many times. The V and J genes are TRBV27 and TRBJ1-2; TRBD1 is a possible D gene (5 bases). This CDR3 is 14 amino acids long. The germline V and J ends were trimmed by 3 bases and 5 bases, with 13 bases remaining between them. Germline CDR1 and CDR2: MNHEY and SMNVEV (reference sequence). The CDR3 DNA follows: TGTGCCAGCAGTTTGGGACGGGAGATTTATGGCTACACCTTC. This gives the protein CASSLGREIYGYTF.

The sample holds many counts of this clonotype. The CDR3 spells CASSQVETQYF. The CDR3 nucleotides read TGTGCCAGCAGCCAAGTCGAGACCCAGTACTTC. V and J are TRBV3-1 and TRBJ2-5; D gene ambiguous. Germline V lookup: CDR1 LGHDT, CDR2 YNNKEL (reference sequence). This CDR3 spans 11 amino acids. Trimming cost V 1 base and J 5 bases, with 2 bases left between them.

This clonotype was seen a handful of times. V and J are TRBV20-1 and TRBJ2-3; D unclear. Trimming stripped 5 bases from V and 2 bases from J, with 8 bases between. This CDR3 has 12 residues. Germline CDR1 reads DFQATT; CDR2 reads SNEGSKA (reference sequence). The CDR3 DNA follows: TGCAGTGCTGCTACCATCACAGATACGCAGTATTTT. Protein sequence: CSAATITDTQYF.

This clonotype was counted at least ten times. The chain carries TRBV18 and TRBJ2-7; the D is unclear. V shed 5 bases and J shed 3 bases, with 11 bases lying between them. This CDR3 region has 13 residues. CDR1 and CDR2 (germline): KGHSH, LQKENI. The CDR3 protein is CASSSYTNYEQYV. For the CDR3, the DNA is TGTGCCAGCTCATCCTACACGAACTACGAGCAGTACGTC.

This clonotype was counted ten times or more. The chain is built from TRBV10-2 and TRBJ1-5; no firm D call. The germline gives CDR1 WSHSY, CDR2 SAAADI. There are 15 residues in the CDR3. V was cut by 5 bases and J by 2 bases, with 13 bases left in between. The CDR3 is CASSYAGWGNQPQHF. CDR3 DNA sequence: TGCGCCAGCAGTTATGCAGGATGGGGCAATCAGCCCCAGCATTTT.

This clonotype was detected only once. A read error is possible here, since a much larger clone lies one base away. This chain uses TRBV6-6 with TRBJ1-6, with D hard to call. The germline V gene has CDR1 MNHNY and CDR2 SVGAGI (reference sequence). The V end lost 4 bases, the J end lost 8 bases, and 9 bases lay between the germline ends. The CDR3 has 13 amino acids. The CDR3 nucleotides read TGTGCCAGCAGTTCTCCGGAGTATTCACCCCTCCACTTT. Protein sequence: CASSSPEYSPLHF.

V gene TRBV4-3 combines with J gene TRBJ2-7, with D uncertain. The CDR3 sequence is 12 residues long. Germline V gives CDR1 LGHNA, CDR2 YSLEER. CDR3 bases: TGCGCCAGCAGCCATCCGACTGAGGAGCAGTGCGTC. Protein sequence: CASSHPTEEQCV.

This clonotype showed up just a few times. The V gene is TRBV24-1, the J gene TRBJ2-1, with 16 bases that match TRBD2. This CDR3 is 17 amino acids long. CDR1 KGHDR and CDR2 SFDVKD come from the germline V gene. V lost 6 bases to trimming and J lost 8 bases; unmatched junction nucleotides: 9. As DNA, the CDR3 is TGTGCCACCAGTCAACCCCCCGGGACTAGCGGGGGGGATGAGCAGTTCTTC. Protein product: CATSQPPGTSGGDEQFF.

This clonotype showed up many times. V gene TRBV11-2 combines with J gene TRBJ2-1; 9 positions agree with TRBD2. CDR1 and CDR2 from the germline V gene are SGHAT and FQNNGV. The trim removed 3 bases at V and 3 bases at J, leaving 3 bases unmatched. The CDR3 extends over 15 amino acids. The CDR3 region is CASSLIAGDYNEQFF. DNA for the CDR3: TGTGCCAGCAGCTTGATAGCGGGGGACTACAATGAGCAGTTCTTC.

In this sample, this clonotype turned up many times. The J gene is TRBJ1-2, the V gene TRBV5-1, with D possibly matching TRBD1 (5 bases). The CDR3 is 15 amino acids. Germline lookup yields CDR1 SGHRS and CDR2 YFSETQ. The V gene lost 0 bases and the J gene lost 7 bases, with 16 bases spanning the gap. The chain's CDR3 is CASSLVGDGVGGYTF. CDR3 nucleotide sequence: TGCGCCAGCAGCTTGGTCGGGGACGGGGTTGGTGGCTACACCTTC.

This clonotype was detected ten times or more. This chain uses TRBV5-1 with TRBJ2-1, with TRBD2 matching over 12 bases. The CDR3 has 15 residues. Looked up from germline, CDR1 is SGHRS and CDR2 is YFSETQ. After removal of 7 bases from V and 7 bases from J, the junction contained 9 bases not matched to a gene. The CDR3 nucleotides read TGCGCCAGCCGAGCCGGACTAGCGGGGAGTAATGAGCAGTTCTTC. Protein product: CASRAGLAGSNEQFF.

In this sample, this clonotype turned up many times. This rearrangement joins TRBV7-9 to TRBJ2-5; D gene ambiguous. The germline gives CDR1 SEHNR, CDR2 FQNEAQ (reference sequence). This CDR3 region has 13 residues. Trimming left V 2 bases short and J 2 bases short, with 6 bases between. The CDR3 sequence is CASSLLVQETQYF. The CDR3 region has the DNA TGTGCCAGCAGCTTACTCGTACAAGAGACCCAGTACTTC.

This clonotype was seen repeatedly, ten times or more. The chain uses TRBV4-3 and TRBJ2-5; tentative D call: TRBD2 (6 bases). CDR3 size: 14 residues. CDR1 is LGHNA, CDR2 YSLEER, per germline. Trimming shortened V by 0 bases and J by 7 bases, and 12 bases separated the two germline ends. The CDR3 DNA sequence: TGCGCCAGCAGCCAAGAGCAACGGAGGGGGACCCAGTACTTC. Protein product: CASSQEQRRGTQYF.

This clonotype was observed at least ten times. This sequence joins TRBV28 and TRBJ2-5, with TRBD1 matching over 9 bases. The CDR3 totals 13 residues. With 5 bases clipped from V and 13 bases from J, the junction kept 11 bases outside the gene matches. Germline-derived CDR1 and CDR2 are MDHEN and SYDVKM. The CDR3 DNA follows: TGTGCCAGCAGTCCCCCGGGACAGGGTTTAGGGTACTTC. It yields the protein CASSPPGQGLGYF.

The chain uses TRBV5-4 and TRBJ2-7; TRBD2 might be the D (5 bases). This CDR3 spans 14 amino acids. V was trimmed by 4 bases and J by 0 bases, leaving 11 bases between them. Germline loops: CDR1 SGHNT, CDR2 YYREEE (reference sequence). The CDR3 protein is CASSQRGSSYEQYF. Written as DNA, the CDR3 is TGTGCCAGCAGCCAACGAGGGAGCTCCTACGAGCAGTACTTC.

The table lists this clonotype with many counts. The V gene is TRBV7-9, the J gene TRBJ2-7; 7 nucleotides match TRBD1. Germline CDR1 and CDR2: SEHNR and FQNEAQ (reference sequence). The V gene end was trimmed by 11 bases and the J gene end by 7 bases; junction bases not matched to a gene: 11. The CDR3 is 12 residues long. The CDR3 loop is CAVGPGQLEQYF. DNA of the CDR3: TGTGCCGTAGGTCCGGGACAGCTAGAGCAGTACTTC.

The sample holds many counts of this clonotype. This sequence joins TRBV27 and TRBJ1-5, with D possibly TRBD1 on 5 matching bases. The CDR3 is 14 amino acids. Germline CDR1 MNHEY, CDR2 SMNVEV (reference sequence). Trimming pared 4 bases from V and 3 bases from J, leaving 10 bases between. The CDR3 loop is CASSYSRDNQPQHF. The CDR3 DNA is TGTGCCAGCAGTTACTCCAGGGACAATCAGCCCCAGCATTTT.

This clonotype was observed many times. This sequence joins TRBV19 and TRBJ2-3; D is perhaps TRBD1 or TRBD2 (5 bases each). Trimming removed 5 bases from V and 6 bases from J, with 18 bases in between. CDR3 length equals 15 residues. Germline V gives CDR1 LNHDA, CDR2 SQIVND (reference sequence). DNA for the CDR3: TGTGCCAGTAGTGTTCCGGGACGATCCTTGGATACGCAGTATTTT. The encoded protein is CASSVPGRSLDTQYF.

This clonotype was seen many times. V is TRBV5-5 and J is TRBJ2-5; 8 nucleotides match TRBD2. V dropped 5 bases and J dropped 5; count of bases not matched to a gene: 11. CDR3 size: 15 residues. In germline, CDR1 is SGHKS, CDR2 YYEKEE (reference sequence). CDR3 bases: TGTGCCAGCAGGTTGCGGGGGGCCGTGGTGGAGACCCAGTACTTC. Translation gives CASRLRGAVVETQYF.

This clonotype was observed at least ten times. The V and J genes are TRBV6-2 or TRBV6-3 and TRBJ2-3; D gene unclear. The germline gives CDR1 MNHEY, CDR2 SVGEGT. Trimming took off 5 bases at V and 2 bases at J, with 2 bases between the two ends. The CDR3 runs to 11 residues. In DNA form, the CDR3 reads TGTGCCAGCAGTAACACAGATACGCAGTATTTT. It is translated as CASSNTDTQYF.

The sample holds many counts of this clonotype. The chain links TRBV4-1 to TRBJ1-2; D is unresolved. Trimming stripped 1 base from V and 7 bases from J, with 22 bases between. This CDR3 contains 17 residues. Germline CDR1 MGHRA, CDR2 YSYEKL. CDR3 coding DNA: TGCGCCAGCAGCCAAGTTTTTACGGCGGCTCGACGGCGTGGCTACACCTTC. Translation: CASSQVFTAARRRGYTF.

There are many counts of this clonotype. The chain couples TRBV10-2 to TRBJ2-5, with D possibly matching TRBD2 (5 bases). The CDR3 covers 12 residues. The germline V and J ends were trimmed by 2 bases and 10 bases, with 11 bases remaining between them. CDR1 is WSHSY and CDR2 is SAAADI in the germline V gene. The chain's CDR3 is CASSESLRVQYF. The CDR3 coding sequence is TGCGCCAGCAGTGAGAGTTTGAGGGTCCAGTACTTC.

This clonotype was recorded many times. As DNA, the CDR3 is TGTGCCAGCAGTTCCTTACCCCTAGCTGGCACAGATACGCAGTATTTT. This gives the protein CASSSLPLAGTDTQYF. V usage is TRBV14 and J usage is TRBJ2-3; possibly TRBD2 for D (5 bases). Germline assignment: CDR1 SGHDN and CDR2 FVKESK. Trimming removed 6 bases at V and 1 base at J, with 17 bases between. The CDR3 totals 16 residues.

This clonotype was seen many times. A read error may account for a junction end that differs from germline. The chain combines TRBV7-9 with TRBJ2-7; 7 bases are shared with TRBD1. This CDR3 spans 14 amino acids. Germline loops: CDR1 SEHNR, CDR2 FQNEAQ (reference sequence). DNA of the CDR3: TGTGCCAGCAGCTCAATTTACCCCACAGGGGAATCTAGCTTC. Translation gives CASSSIYPTGESSF.

In this sample, this clonotype turned up a few times. This chain joins TRBV5-1 and TRBJ2-1, with 9 bases aligning to TRBD1. The V segment lost 8 bases and the J segment 5 bases; nucleotides outside the gene matches: 5. This CDR3 has 13 amino acids. The germline CDR1 and CDR2 sequences are SGHRS and YFSETQ. The CDR3 sequence: CASYRDRDNEQFF. The CDR3 DNA is TGCGCCAGTTATAGGGACAGGGACAATGAGCAGTTCTTC.

This chain connects TRBV6-1 to TRBJ2-2, with TRBD2 identical over 12 bases. There are 17 residues in the CDR3. Trimming at V came to 5 bases and at J to 1 base, leaving 5 bases not matched to a gene. CDR1 is MNHNS, CDR2 SASEGT, per germline. The CDR3 loop reads CASSRSGLAGNTGELFF. The CDR3, as DNA: TGTGCCAGCAGTCGATCGGGACTAGCGGGGAACACCGGGGAGCTGTTTTTT.

This clonotype has ten or more counts. The chain carries TRBV9 and TRBJ1-6; D not certain. The CDR3 spans 17 residues. V gave up 4 bases and J gave up 2 bases, with 16 bases separating them. Looked up from germline, CDR1 is SGDLS and CDR2 is YYNGEE. The CDR3 is CASSPDGTKAYNSPLHF. The CDR3 coding sequence is TGTGCCAGCAGCCCCGACGGCACGAAGGCCTATAATTCACCCCTCCACTTT.

This clonotype was picked up a small number of times. The chain carries TRBV10-2 and TRBJ2-6; no reliable D call. CDR3 length equals 15 residues. Looked up from germline, CDR1 is WSHSY and CDR2 is SAAADI. V gave up 2 bases and J gave up 4 bases, with 9 bases separating them. The CDR3 DNA follows: TGCGCCAGCAGTGAGCGGGCCCCCGGGGCCAACGTCCTGACTTTC. The encoded protein is CASSERAPGANVLTF.

This clonotype was counted many times. The chain uses TRBV29-1 and TRBJ1-1; a weak D match, TRBD1 (5 bases). Germline V gene data show CDR1 as SQVTM and CDR2 as ANQGSEA. This CDR3 has 13 residues. Here the CDR3 DNA reads TGCGTAACCCTTGGGGGTCTAAGAACTGAAGCTTTCTTT. Protein: CVTLGGLRTEAFF.

The chain is built from TRBV5-1 and TRBJ2-5, with D possibly called TRBD1 or TRBD2 (6 bases each). The germline CDR1 and CDR2 sequences are SGHRS and YFSETQ. This CDR3 region has 15 residues. V lost 7 bases to trimming and J lost 5 bases, with 21 bases between them. Written as DNA, the CDR3 is TGCGCCAGCGCACGAGGGGGGCTCCCCTCTGAGACCCAGTACTTC. This translates into CASARGGLPSETQYF.